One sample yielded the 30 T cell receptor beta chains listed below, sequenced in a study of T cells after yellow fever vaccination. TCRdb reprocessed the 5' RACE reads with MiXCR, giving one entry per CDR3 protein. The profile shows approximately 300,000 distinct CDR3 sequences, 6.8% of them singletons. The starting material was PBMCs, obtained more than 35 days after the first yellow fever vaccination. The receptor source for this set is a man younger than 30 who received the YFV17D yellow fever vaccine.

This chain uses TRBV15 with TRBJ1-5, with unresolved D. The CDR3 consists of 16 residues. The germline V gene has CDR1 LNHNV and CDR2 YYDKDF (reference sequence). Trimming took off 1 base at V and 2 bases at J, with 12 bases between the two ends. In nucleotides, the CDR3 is TGTGCCACCAGCAGAGGACTCCCTGGGGGCAATCAGCCCCAGCATTTT. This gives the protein CATSRGLPGGNQPQHF.

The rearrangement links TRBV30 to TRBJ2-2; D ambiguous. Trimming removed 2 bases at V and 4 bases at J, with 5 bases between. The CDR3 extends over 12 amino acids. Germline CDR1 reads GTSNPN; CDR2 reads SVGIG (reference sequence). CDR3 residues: CAWSRSTGELFF. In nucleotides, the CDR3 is TGTGCCTGGAGTCGATCCACCGGGGAGCTGTTTTTT.

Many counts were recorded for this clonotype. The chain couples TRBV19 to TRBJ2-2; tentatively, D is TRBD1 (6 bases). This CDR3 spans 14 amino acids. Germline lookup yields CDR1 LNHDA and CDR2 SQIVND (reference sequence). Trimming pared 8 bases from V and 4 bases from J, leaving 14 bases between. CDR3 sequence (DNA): TGTGCCAGTGGGGTCCAGGGGCGCACCGGGGAGCTGTTTTTT. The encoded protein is CASGVQGRTGELFF.

The CDR3, as DNA: TGCGCCAGCAGCCAAGTGATAGGGTACCAAGAGACCCAGTACTTC. Amino acid sequence: CASSQVIGYQETQYF. The chain employs TRBV4-1 and TRBJ2-5; D call uncertain. Germline CDR1 MGHRA, CDR2 YSYEKL. The CDR3 has 15 residues. The ends were cut back, 1 base at V and 0 bases at J, with 9 bases in the middle.

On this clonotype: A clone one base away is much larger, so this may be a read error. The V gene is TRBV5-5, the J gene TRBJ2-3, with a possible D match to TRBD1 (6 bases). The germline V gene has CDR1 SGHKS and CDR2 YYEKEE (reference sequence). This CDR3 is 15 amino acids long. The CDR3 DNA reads TGTGCCAGCAGCTTGGGAGGACAGCCACCAGATACGCGGTATTTT. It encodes CASSLGGQPPDTRYF.

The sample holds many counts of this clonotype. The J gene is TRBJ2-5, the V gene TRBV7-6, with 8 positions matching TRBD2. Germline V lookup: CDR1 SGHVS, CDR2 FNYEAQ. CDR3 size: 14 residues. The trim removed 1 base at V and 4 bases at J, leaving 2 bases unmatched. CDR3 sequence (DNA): TGTGCCAGCAGCTTAGTGAGCGGGGGAGAGACCCAGTACTTC. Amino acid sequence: CASSLVSGGETQYF.

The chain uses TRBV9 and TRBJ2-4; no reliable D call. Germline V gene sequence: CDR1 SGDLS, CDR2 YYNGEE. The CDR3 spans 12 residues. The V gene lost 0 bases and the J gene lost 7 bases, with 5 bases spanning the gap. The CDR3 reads CASSVDGNIQYF. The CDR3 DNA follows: TGTGCCAGCAGCGTAGACGGGAACATTCAGTACTTC.

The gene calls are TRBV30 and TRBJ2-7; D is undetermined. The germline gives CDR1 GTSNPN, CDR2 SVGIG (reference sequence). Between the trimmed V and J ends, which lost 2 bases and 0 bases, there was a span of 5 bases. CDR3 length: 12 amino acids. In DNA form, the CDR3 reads TGTGCCTGGAGTTCCCTCTCCTACGAGCAGTACTTC. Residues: CAWSSLSYEQYF.

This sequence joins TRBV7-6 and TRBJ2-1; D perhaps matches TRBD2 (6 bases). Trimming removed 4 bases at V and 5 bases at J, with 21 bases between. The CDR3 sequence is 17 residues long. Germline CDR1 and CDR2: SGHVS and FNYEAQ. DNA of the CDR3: TGTGCCAGCAGCTACTTATTGATAGGGACTCCGGACAATGAGCAGTTCTTC. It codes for CASSYLLIGTPDNEQFF.

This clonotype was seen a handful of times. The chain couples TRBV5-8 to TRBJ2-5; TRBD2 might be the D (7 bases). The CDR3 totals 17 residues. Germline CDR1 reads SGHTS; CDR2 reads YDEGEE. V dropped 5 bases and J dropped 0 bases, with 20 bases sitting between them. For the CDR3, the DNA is TGTGCCAGCAGGCACCGAGGGGGGGTAGCGGACCAAGAGACCCAGTACTTC. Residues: CASRHRGGVADQETQYF.

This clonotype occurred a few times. The CDR3 DNA follows: TGTGCCAGCAGCGAGGGGAAAGGATCCAACTATGGCTACACCTTC. As protein: CASSEGKGSNYGYTF. This chain joins TRBV7-9 and TRBJ1-2; D may be TRBD1 (5 bases). The V end was cut by 5 bases, the J end by 2 bases, with 15 bases between. CDR3 length: 15 amino acids. The germline CDR1 and CDR2 sequences are SEHNR and FQNEAQ (reference sequence).

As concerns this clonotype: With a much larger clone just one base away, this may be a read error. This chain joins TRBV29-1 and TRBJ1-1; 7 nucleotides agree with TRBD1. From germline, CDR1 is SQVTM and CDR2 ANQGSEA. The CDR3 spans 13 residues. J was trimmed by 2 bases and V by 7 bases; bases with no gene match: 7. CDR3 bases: TGCAGCGGCTACAGGGGCACAAACACTGAAGCTTTCTTT. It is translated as CSGYRGTNTEAFF.

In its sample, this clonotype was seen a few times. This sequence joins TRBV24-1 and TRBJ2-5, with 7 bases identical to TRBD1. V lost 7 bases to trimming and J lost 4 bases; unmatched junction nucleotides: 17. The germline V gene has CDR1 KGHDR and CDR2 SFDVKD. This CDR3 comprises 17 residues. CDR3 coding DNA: TGTGCCACCAGCCCGGGACAGACCTTCGGCGGCCGAGAGACCCAGTACTTC. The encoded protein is CATSPGQTFGGRETQYF.

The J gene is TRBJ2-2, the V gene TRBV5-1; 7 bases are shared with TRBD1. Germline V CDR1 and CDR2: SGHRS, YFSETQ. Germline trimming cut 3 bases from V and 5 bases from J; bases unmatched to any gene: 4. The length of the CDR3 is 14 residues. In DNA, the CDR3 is TGCGCCAGCAGCTGGGGGACAGTTACCGGGGAGCTGTTTTTT. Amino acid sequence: CASSWGTVTGELFF. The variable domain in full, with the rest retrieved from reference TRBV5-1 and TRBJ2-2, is KAGVTQTPRYLIKTRGQQVTLSCSPISGHRSVSWYQQTPGQGLQFLFEYFSETQRNKGNFPGRFSGRQFSNSRSEMNVSTLELGDSALYLCASSWGTVTGELFFGEGSRLTVL.

The chain's CDR3 is CASSLWVEEQFF. The DNA for the CDR3 is TGTGCCAGCAGCTTATGGGTTGAGGAGCAGTTCTTC. The chain uses TRBV7-6 and TRBJ2-1; D unresolved. The CDR3 has 12 residues. Germline V gene sequence: CDR1 SGHVS, CDR2 FNYEAQ. With 2 bases removed from V and 10 bases from J, the gap between germline ends came to 9 bases.

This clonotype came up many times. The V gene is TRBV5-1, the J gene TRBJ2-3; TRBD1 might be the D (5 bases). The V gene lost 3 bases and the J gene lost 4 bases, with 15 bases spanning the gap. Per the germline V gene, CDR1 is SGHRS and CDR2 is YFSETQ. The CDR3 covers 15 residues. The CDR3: CASSSGHPAADTQYF. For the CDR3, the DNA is TGCGCCAGCAGCTCAGGACACCCCGCGGCAGATACGCAGTATTTT.

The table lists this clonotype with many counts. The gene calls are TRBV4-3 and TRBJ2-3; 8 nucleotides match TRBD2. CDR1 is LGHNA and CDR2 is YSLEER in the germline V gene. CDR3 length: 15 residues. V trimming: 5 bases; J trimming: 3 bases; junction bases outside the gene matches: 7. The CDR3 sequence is CASSLNPGGTDTQYF. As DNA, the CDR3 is TGCGCCAGCAGCTTAAACCCGGGGGGGACAGATACGCAGTATTTT.

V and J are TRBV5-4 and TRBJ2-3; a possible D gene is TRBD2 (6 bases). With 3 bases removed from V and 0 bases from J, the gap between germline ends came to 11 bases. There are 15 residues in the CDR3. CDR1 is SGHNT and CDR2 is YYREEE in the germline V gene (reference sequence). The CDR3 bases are TGTGCCAGCAGCTCCGGACGGGGGAGCACAGATACGCAGTATTTT. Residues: CASSSGRGSTDTQYF.

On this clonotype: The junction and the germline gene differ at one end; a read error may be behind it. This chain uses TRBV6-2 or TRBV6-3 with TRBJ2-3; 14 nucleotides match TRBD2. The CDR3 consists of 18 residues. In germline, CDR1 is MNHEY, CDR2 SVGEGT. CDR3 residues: CASNYRKGLAGGTDTQYF. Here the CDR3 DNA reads TGTGCCAGCAATTACCGAAAAGGACTAGCGGGGGGAACAGATACGCAGTATTTT.

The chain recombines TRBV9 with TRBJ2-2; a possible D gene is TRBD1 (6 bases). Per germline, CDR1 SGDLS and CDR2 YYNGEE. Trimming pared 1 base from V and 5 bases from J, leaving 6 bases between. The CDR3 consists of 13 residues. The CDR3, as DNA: TGTGCCAGCAGCGTACAGGGGACCGGGGAGCTGTTTTTT. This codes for CASSVQGTGELFF.

The CDR3 here is CASSTGTGSSYEQYV. The CDR3, as DNA: TGTGCCAGTAGTACCGGGACAGGGAGCTCCTACGAGCAGTACGTC. The chain couples TRBV19 to TRBJ2-7; 9 nucleotides agree with TRBD1. This CDR3 comprises 15 residues. The junction had 4 bases not matched to a gene; V was cut back by 4 bases and J by 0 bases. CDR1 is LNHDA, CDR2 SQIVND, per germline (reference sequence).

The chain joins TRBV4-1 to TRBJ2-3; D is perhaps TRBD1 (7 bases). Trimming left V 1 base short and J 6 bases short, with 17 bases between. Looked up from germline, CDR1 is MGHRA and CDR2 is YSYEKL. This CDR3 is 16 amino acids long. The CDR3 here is CASSQGLPGGFDTQYF. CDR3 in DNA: TGCGCCAGCAGCCAAGGGTTACCAGGGGGGTTCGATACGCAGTATTTT.

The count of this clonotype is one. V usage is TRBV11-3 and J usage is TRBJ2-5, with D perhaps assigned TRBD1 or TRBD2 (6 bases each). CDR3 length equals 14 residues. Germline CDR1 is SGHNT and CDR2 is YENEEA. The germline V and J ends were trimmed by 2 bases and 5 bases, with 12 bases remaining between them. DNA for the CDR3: TGTGCCAGCAGCTTATCGGGGGCGCGGGAGACCCAGTACTTC. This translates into CASSLSGARETQYF.

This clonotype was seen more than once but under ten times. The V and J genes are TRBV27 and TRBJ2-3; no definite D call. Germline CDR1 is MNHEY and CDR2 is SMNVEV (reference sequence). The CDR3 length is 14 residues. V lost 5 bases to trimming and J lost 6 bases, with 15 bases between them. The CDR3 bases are TGTGCCAGCAGTCCCCGCCGGGCGGCCGATACGCAGTATTTT. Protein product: CASSPRRAADTQYF.

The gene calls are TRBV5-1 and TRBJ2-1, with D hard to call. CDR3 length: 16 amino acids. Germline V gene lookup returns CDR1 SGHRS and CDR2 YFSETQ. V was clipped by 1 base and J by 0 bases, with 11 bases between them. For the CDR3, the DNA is TGCGCCAGCAGCTTGAAGGCCCTGAGCTCCTACAATGAGCAGTTCTTC. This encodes CASSLKALSSYNEQFF. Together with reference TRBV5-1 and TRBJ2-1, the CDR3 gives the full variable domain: KAGVTQTPRYLIKTRGQQVTLSCSPISGHRSVSWYQQTPGQGLQFLFEYFSETQRNKGNFPGRFSGRQFSNSRSEMNVSTLELGDSALYLCASSLKALSSYNEQFFGPGTRLTVL.

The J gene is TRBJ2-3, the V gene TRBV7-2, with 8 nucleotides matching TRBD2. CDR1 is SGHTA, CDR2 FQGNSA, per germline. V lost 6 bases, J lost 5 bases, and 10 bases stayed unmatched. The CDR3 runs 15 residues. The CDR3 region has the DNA TGTGCCAGCAGGCCCCCGGCGGGGGGCAAAGATACGCAGTATTTT. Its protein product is CASRPPAGGKDTQYF.

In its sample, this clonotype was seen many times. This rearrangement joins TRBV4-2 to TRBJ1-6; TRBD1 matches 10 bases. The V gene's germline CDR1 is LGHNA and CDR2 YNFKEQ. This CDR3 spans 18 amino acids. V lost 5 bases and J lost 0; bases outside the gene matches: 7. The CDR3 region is CASSKIDRGHSYNSPLHF. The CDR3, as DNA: TGTGCCAGCAGCAAAATAGACAGGGGGCACTCCTATAATTCACCCCTCCACTTT.

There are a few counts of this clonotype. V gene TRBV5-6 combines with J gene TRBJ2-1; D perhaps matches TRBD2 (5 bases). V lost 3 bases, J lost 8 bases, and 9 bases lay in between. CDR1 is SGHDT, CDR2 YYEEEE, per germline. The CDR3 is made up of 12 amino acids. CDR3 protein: CASSSASYEQFF. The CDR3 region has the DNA TGTGCCAGCAGCTCAGCTAGCTATGAGCAGTTCTTC.

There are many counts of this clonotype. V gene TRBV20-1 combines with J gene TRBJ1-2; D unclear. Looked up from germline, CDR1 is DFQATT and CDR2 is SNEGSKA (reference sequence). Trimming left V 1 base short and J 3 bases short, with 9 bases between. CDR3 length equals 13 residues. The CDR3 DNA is TGCAGTGCTAGAGTTGGAAATGACTATGGCTACACCTTC. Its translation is CSARVGNDYGYTF.

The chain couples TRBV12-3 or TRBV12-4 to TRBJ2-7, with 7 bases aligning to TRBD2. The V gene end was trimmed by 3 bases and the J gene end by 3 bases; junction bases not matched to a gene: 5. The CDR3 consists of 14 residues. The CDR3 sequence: CASSLGGSHYEQYV. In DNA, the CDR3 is TGTGCCAGCAGTTTGGGAGGGTCGCACTACGAGCAGTACGTC.